This T cell receptor (beta chain) came from a study of blood T cell repertoires in COVID-19. Per the original methods: Amplification of reference gene primers was used by the study to estimate nucleated cell counts. The assay was immunoSEQ multiplex PCR, and TCRdb's table has in-frame clones only and misses some. V, J and clone size were drawn from that table, and D and trimming were deduced from the DNA. There are 59,000 or so clones in the sample; approximately 78% occur only once, and around 13% lies in the top ten. The CDR3 sequence is 17 residues long. CDR1 is KGHSH and CDR2 is LQKENI in the germline V gene. V was clipped by 0 bases and J by 4 bases; unmatched bases: 9.

This chain uses TRBV18 with TRBJ2-1; 7 bases are shared with TRBD1. The sample consisted of peripheral blood. This receptor was obtained from a human donor in a cohort sampled during active COVID-19. CDR3 sequence reads: CASSPPATGAPYNEQFF. The CDR3, as DNA: TGTGCCAGCTCACCACCGGCTACAGGGGCCCCTTACAATGAGCAGTTCTTC.